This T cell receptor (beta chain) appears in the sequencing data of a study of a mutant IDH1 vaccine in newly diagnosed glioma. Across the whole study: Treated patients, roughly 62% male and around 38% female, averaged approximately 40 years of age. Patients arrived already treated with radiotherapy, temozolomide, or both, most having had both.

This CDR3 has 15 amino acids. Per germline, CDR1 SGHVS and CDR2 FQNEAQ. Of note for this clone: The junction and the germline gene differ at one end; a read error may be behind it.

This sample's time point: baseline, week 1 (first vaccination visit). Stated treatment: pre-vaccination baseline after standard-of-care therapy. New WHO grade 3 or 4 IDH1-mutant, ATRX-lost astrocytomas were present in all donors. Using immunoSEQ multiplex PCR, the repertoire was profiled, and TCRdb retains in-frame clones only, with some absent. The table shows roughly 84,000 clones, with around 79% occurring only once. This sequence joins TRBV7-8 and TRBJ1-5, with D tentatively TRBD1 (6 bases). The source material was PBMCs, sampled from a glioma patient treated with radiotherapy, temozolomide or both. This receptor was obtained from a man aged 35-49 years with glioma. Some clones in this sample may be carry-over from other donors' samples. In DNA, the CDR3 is TGTGCCAGCAGTTTAGCGGGGGGTAGGGGGAGGTCCCAGCATTTT. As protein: CASSLAGGRGRSQHF.